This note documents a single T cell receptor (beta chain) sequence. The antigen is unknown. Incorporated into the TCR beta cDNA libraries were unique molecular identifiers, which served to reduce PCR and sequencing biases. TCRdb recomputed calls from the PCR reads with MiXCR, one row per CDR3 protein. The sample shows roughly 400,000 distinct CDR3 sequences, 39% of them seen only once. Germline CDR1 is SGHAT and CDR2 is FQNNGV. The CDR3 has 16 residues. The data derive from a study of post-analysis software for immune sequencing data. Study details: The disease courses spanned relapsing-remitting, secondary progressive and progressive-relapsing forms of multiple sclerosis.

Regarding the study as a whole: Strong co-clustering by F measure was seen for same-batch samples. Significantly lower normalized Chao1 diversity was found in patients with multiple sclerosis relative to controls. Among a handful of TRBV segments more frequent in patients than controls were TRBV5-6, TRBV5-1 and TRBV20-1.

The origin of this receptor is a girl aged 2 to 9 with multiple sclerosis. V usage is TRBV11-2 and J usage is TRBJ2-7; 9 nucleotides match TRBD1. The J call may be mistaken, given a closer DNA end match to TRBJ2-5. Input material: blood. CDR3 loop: CASSFGQGRSGETQYF. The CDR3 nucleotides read TGTGCCAGCAGCTTTGGACAGGGGAGATCGGGAGAGACCCAGTACTTC.